This is a list of T cell receptor beta chains from one sample in a study of OX40 agonist ivuxolimab in advanced cancers. Using immunoSEQ multiplex PCR, the repertoire was profiled, and TCRdb retains in-frame clones only, with some absent. The sample has approximately 20,000 clones; about 90% are singletons. The source material was CD4+ or CD8+ T cells sorted from blood, sampled in a trial of the OX40 agonist ivuxolimab. These receptors all stem from an adult with an advanced solid tumor such as melanoma, head and neck, liver or kidney cancer. Each CDR3 is given with its conserved first and last residue. The D gene is left open where the match is weak. Some rows mark clone size as missing; the rest say once, few, many or name a class of expanded clone.

DNA,CDR3,D,V,J,size
TGTGCCAGCAGCTTAGTGGGGGGCTACAATGAGCAGTTCTTC,CASSLVGGYNEQFF,.,TRBV7-9,TRBJ2-1,.
TGTGCCAGCAGTTCCGGACTAGCGGCCACAGATACGCAGTATTTT,CASSSGLAATDTQYF,TRBD2,TRBV6-9,TRBJ2-3,once
TGTGCCAGCAGCCCGGGACAGACTTCACCCCTCCACTTT,CASSPGQTSPLHF,TRBD1,TRBV7-8,TRBJ1-6,.
TGTGCCAGCAGCTTAGGGACAGGCAATTCACCCCTCCACTTT,CASSLGTGNSPLHF,TRBD1,TRBV7-6,TRBJ1-6,.
TGTGCCAGCAGTTACCGGGTGGGGGTGGACACTGAAGCTTTCTTT,CASSYRVGVDTEAFF,.,TRBV6-6,TRBJ1-1,.
TGCGCCAGCAGCCAAGAAATCGGGGGGGAAGGTGAGCAGTTCTTC,CASSQEIGGEGEQFF,TRBD2,TRBV4-3,TRBJ2-1,.
TGTGCCAGCAGAGGTGGGATATTAGGCAATGAGCAGTTCTTC,CASRGGILGNEQFF,.,TRBV6-1,TRBJ2-1,.
TGTGCCAGCAGCTTATGGGGGCGGGAGACCCAGTACTTC,CASSLWGRETQYF,.,TRBV7-8,TRBJ2-5,.
TGTGCCTGGAAGGGTGATGCCAATTCACCCCTCCACTTT,CAWKGDANSPLHF,.,TRBV30,TRBJ1-6,few
TGTGCCAGCAGTGAAGTAGGCGGGGGAAACTACGAGCAGTACTTC,CASSEVGGGNYEQYF,TRBD2,TRBV6-1,TRBJ2-7,.
TGTGCCAGCAGTTGGGGGCTCGGGGGAGGCTATGGCTACACCTTC,CASSWGLGGGYGYTF,.,TRBV27,TRBJ1-2,.
TGTGCCAGCAGCTCAGGGGTTGAGACCCAGTACTTC,CASSSGVETQYF,.,TRBV27,TRBJ2-5,.
TGTGCCAGCAGCTTAGGGAATTTCCGAGGGTACGAGCAGTACTTC,CASSLGNFRGYEQYF,.,TRBV11-2,TRBJ2-7,.
TGTGCCAGCAGTTGGGACAGGGACACAGATACGCAGTATTTT,CASSWDRDTDTQYF,TRBD1,TRBV27,TRBJ2-3,.
TGCGCCAGCAGCTTGAGACAGGCCGACTCCTACGAGCAGTACTTC,CASSLRQADSYEQYF,.,TRBV5-1,TRBJ2-7,.
TGTGCCACCACCACAGACAGTTCCTTGAACACTGAAGCTTTCTTT,CATTTDSSLNTEAFF,.,TRBV19,TRBJ1-1,.
TGTGCCAGCAGCGTAGAAAGGACAGGGATCCCCACAGATACGCAGTATTTT,CASSVERTGIPTDTQYF,TRBD1,TRBV9,TRBJ2-3,.
TGCGCCAGCAGCTCTGAGATGCGCCCTGAAGCTTTCTTT,CASSSEMRPEAFF,.,TRBV5-1,TRBJ1-1,.
TGTGCCAGTAGTGGTAGCAGGGACGGGACCCAGTACTTC,CASSGSRDGTQYF,.,TRBV19,TRBJ2-5,.
TGTGCCAGTAGTGAATTCGGGACAGTCCAAGAGACCCAGTACTTC,CASSEFGTVQETQYF,TRBD1,TRBV19,TRBJ2-5,.
TGTGCCAGTAGTATTTGGACAGGGCCGGATCAGCCCCAGCATTTT,CASSIWTGPDQPQHF,TRBD1,TRBV19,TRBJ1-5,.
TGTGCCAGCAGTGAAGTAGGTAGCGGACTTTCAGAGACCCAGTACTTC,CASSEVGSGLSETQYF,.,TRBV6-1,TRBJ2-5,.
TGTGCCAGCAGTGAGTTGGCGGCCAACTATGGCTACACCTTC,CASSELAANYGYTF,.,TRBV2,TRBJ1-2,once
TGTGCCACCAGCCCTGGGGCAGGGAACTATGGCTACACCTTC,CATSPGAGNYGYTF,.,TRBV15,TRBJ1-2,once
TGTGCCAGCAGTTCAGGGGAGTGGGAGCAGTACTTC,CASSSGEWEQYF,.,TRBV5-6,TRBJ2-7,.
TGTGCCAGCAGTGAAGACGGGTTAAGTACTTATGGCTACACCTTC,CASSEDGLSTYGYTF,.,TRBV2,TRBJ1-2,.
TGTGCCAGCAGTTTCATAGGGACAGGGCACGGCTACACCTTC,CASSFIGTGHGYTF,TRBD1,TRBV5-6,TRBJ1-2,once
TGTGCCAGCAGCGAGACCCATCGCAATGAGCAGTTCTTC,CASSETHRNEQFF,.,TRBV5-6,TRBJ2-1,.
TGCGCCAGCAGCCAGGGAACAGGGGGGAACGATCAGCCCCAGCATTTT,CASSQGTGGNDQPQHF,TRBD1,TRBV4-1,TRBJ1-5,.
TGCAGCGTTGAACCTGTTGGCAGGGCCTACGAGCAGTACTTC,CSVEPVGRAYEQYF,.,TRBV29-1,TRBJ2-7,.
TGTGCCAGCAGCCAAGACAGGGGGGACTATGGCTACACCTTC,CASSQDRGDYGYTF,TRBD1,TRBV4-2,TRBJ1-2,once
TGCGCCAGCAGCGAGCTGACAGGCGACTATCAGCCCCAGCATTTT,CASSELTGDYQPQHF,.,TRBV4-1,TRBJ1-5,.
TGCGCCAGCAGCCACCCAGGGTCCTCCTTCTATGGCTACACCTTC,CASSHPGSSFYGYTF,.,TRBV4-1,TRBJ1-2,.
TGCGCCAGCAGGACAGGGTCGAACACTGAAGCTTTCTTT,CASRTGSNTEAFF,TRBD1,TRBV5-1,TRBJ1-1,once
TGTGCCAGCAGTTACACGGTGAGGGACGAAGCTTTCTTT,CASSYTVRDEAFF,.,TRBV6-5,TRBJ1-1,.
TGTGCCAGCAGCTTGGATATAAGGGGCTACACCTTC,CASSLDIRGYTF,.,TRBV5-6,TRBJ1-2,few
TGTGCCAGTAGTATTGGGGCAGCGTGGGAAGCTAACTATGGCTACACCTTC,CASSIGAAWEANYGYTF,.,TRBV19,TRBJ1-2,.